This passage covers 25 T cell receptor beta chains from one sample sequenced in a study of CXCR3-negative and CXCR3-positive naive CD8 T cells (dated by TCRdb to about 2019). Sequencing relied on a NextSeq 550. The Human TCR Profiling Kit (MiLaboratory) was used to make UMI-labeled 5' RACE TRB cDNA libraries. Each CDR3 protein sequence appears as one entry after TCRdb reprocessed the reads, and no DNA is included. This sample's table contains about 130,000 distinct CDR3 sequences. The ten largest make up about 0.48% of the sample. Sample: naive CXCR3- CD8+ T cells from blood. The cell subset or site label, as the study defines it: CD45RO-CCR7+CD27+CD95- naive CD8+ T cells lacking CXCR3 (TNR3-). These receptors all stem from a human donor in good health. Some clones in this sample may be carry-over from other donors' samples.

The chain combines TRBV18 with TRBJ2-1; as DNA is missing, the TRBD1 call by TCRdb cannot be tested. This CDR3 region has 14 residues. Germline V gene data show CDR1 as KGHSH and CDR2 as LQKENI. The CDR3 spells CASSGTGINNEQFF. Looking up the rest from reference TRBV18 and TRBJ2-1 gives the full variable domain: NAGVMQNPRHLVRRRGQEARLRCSPMKGHSHVYWYRQLPEEGLKFMVYLQKENIIDESGMPKERFSAEFPKEGPSILRIQQVVRGDSAAYFCASSGTGINNEQFFGPGTRLTVL.

The chain joins TRBV4-1 to TRBJ2-1; TCRdb's D call of TRBD1 is untestable without DNA. The CDR3 loop spans 17 amino acids. Germline V gives CDR1 MGHRA, CDR2 YSYEKL. The CDR3 region is CASSPLGQVGPPNEQFF.

This chain links TRBV5-1 with TRBJ2-7. The CDR3 runs to 13 residues. Per germline, CDR1 SGHRS and CDR2 YFSETQ. The CDR3 sequence: CASRKDSSYEQYF.

The rearrangement joins TRBV6-2 or TRBV6-3 to TRBJ1-1; the D call of TRBD1 rests on TCRdb alone, since no DNA is present to check it. Germline V gene sequence: CDR1 MNHEY, CDR2 SVGEGT. This CDR3 has 14 amino acids. The CDR3 here is CASSPKMGDTEAFF.

CDR3 region: CASSTGFLIAKNIQYF. This chain connects TRBV21-1 to TRBJ2-4. TRBV21-1 is labeled a pseudogene. The CDR3 runs to 16 residues.

The CDR3 region is CASSWTGRNYEQYF. The chain combines TRBV7-9 with TRBJ2-7; absent DNA, TCRdb's TRBD1 call cannot be checked. This CDR3 spans 14 amino acids. The germline V gene encodes CDR1 SEHNR and CDR2 FQNEAQ (reference sequence).

The CDR3 here is CASSLALGRDPDTQYF. This rearrangement joins TRBV7-6 to TRBJ2-3. The CDR3 is 16 amino acids. The germline V gene has CDR1 SGHVS and CDR2 FNYEAQ.

The V gene is TRBV11-3, the J gene TRBJ2-1; the D call of TRBD1 rests on TCRdb alone, since no DNA is present to check it. From germline, CDR1 is SGHNT and CDR2 YENEEA. The CDR3 contains 17 residues. This chain's CDR3 is CASSPRTGVEGYNEQFF.

The J gene is TRBJ1-2, the V gene TRBV9; TCRdb proposes TRBD1, but this gene call is untestable without DNA. Germline CDR1 is SGDLS and CDR2 is YYNGEE. The CDR3 sequence is 13 residues long. The CDR3 spells CASSVGQRYGYTF.

This sequence joins TRBV29-1 and TRBJ1-1; TCRdb selects TRBD1, and the lack of DNA leaves this call unchecked. Germline V gene data show CDR1 as SQVTM and CDR2 as ANQGSEA. CDR3 size: 14 residues. CDR3 amino acids: CSVVGQGGSTEAFF.

This chain connects TRBV21-1 to TRBJ2-2; the D gene TCRdb calls, TRBD1, cannot be checked with no DNA. TRBV21-1 is described as a pseudogene. The CDR3 length is 16 residues. The chain's CDR3 is CASSNWQGENTGELFF.

The V call is TRBV13, the J call TRBJ2-2. CDR1 is PRHDT and CDR2 is FYEKMQ in the germline V gene (reference sequence). CDR3 size: 15 residues. The CDR3 protein is CASSLEGTNTGELFF.

V gene TRBV12-3 or TRBV12-4 combines with J gene TRBJ2-5; TCRdb's D call of TRBD1 is untestable without DNA. The CDR3 is made up of 15 amino acids. CDR3 sequence reads: CASSLHRGYQETQYF.

The chain employs TRBV20-1 and TRBJ2-1; TCRdb selects TRBD2, and the lack of DNA leaves this call unchecked. From germline, CDR1 is DFQATT and CDR2 SNEGSKA (reference sequence). This CDR3 spans 15 amino acids. This CDR3 is CSARGLAGGLNEQLF.

The chain is built from TRBV28 and TRBJ2-1; TCRdb reports TRBD2, a call that lacks DNA to check it against. The CDR3 contains 15 residues. In germline, CDR1 is MDHEN, CDR2 SYDVKM. CDR3 protein: CASNGFSLLGNEQFF.

This rearrangement joins TRBV19 to TRBJ2-1; TCRdb calls TRBD2, which cannot be checked without DNA. Per germline, CDR1 LNHDA and CDR2 SQIVND (reference sequence). This CDR3 contains 15 residues. CDR3: CATTETSNAYNEQFF.

J is TRBJ2-5 and V is TRBV18. CDR1 KGHSH and CDR2 LQKENI come from the germline V gene. This CDR3 is 13 amino acids long. The chain's CDR3 is CASSPPQRETQYF.

V gene TRBV7-9 combines with J gene TRBJ1-4; no DNA is available, so the TRBD1 call from TCRdb remains unchecked. Germline CDR1 and CDR2: SEHNR and FQNEAQ (reference sequence). The CDR3 sequence is 15 residues long. The CDR3 here is CEASRGHATNEKLFF. Using reference TRBV7-9 and TRBJ1-4 for the parts outside the CDR3, the full variable domain is DTGVSQNPRHKITKRGQNVTFRCDPISEHNRLYWYRQTLGQGPEFLTYFQNEAQLEKSRLLSDRFSAERPKGSFSTLEIQRTEQGDSAMYLCEASRGHATNEKLFFGSGTQLSVL.

The chain recombines TRBV7-9 with TRBJ2-5; TCRdb's D gene call, TRBD1, goes unchecked for lack of DNA. The germline gives CDR1 SEHNR, CDR2 FQNEAQ (reference sequence). This CDR3 has 14 residues. CDR3 loop: CASSPLDSGETQYF.

The chain has TRBV7-7 and TRBJ2-7; checking the TCRdb D call of TRBD1 is not possible without DNA. CDR1 SSHAT and CDR2 FNYEAQ come from the germline V gene (reference sequence). The CDR3 length is 13 residues. CDR3 in amino acids: CASSLEQGGEQYF.

J is TRBJ1-1 and V is TRBV2; TCRdb returns TRBD1, unconfirmable since there is no DNA. The germline CDR1 and CDR2 sequences are SNHLY and FYNNEI. This CDR3 comprises 14 residues. The CDR3: CASVYGTANTEAFF.

The V and J genes are TRBV29-1 and TRBJ2-7; TCRdb designates TRBD1, a call that cannot be tested without DNA. Germline CDR1 and CDR2: SQVTM and ANQGSEA. This CDR3 spans 12 amino acids. The CDR3 spells CSVLSGGYGQYF.

V is TRBV19 and J is TRBJ2-1; no DNA is available, so the TRBD1 call from TCRdb remains unchecked. The CDR3 has 15 residues. Germline V gives CDR1 LNHDA, CDR2 SQIVND (reference sequence). The CDR3: CASSIGAYSYNEQFF.

The CDR3 reads CASSLVASGQETQYF. J is TRBJ2-5 and V is TRBV7-2; TCRdb outputs TRBD2, but without DNA this stays unchecked. The germline CDR1 and CDR2 sequences are SGHTA and FQGNSA. The CDR3 runs 15 residues.

The chain joins TRBV11-1 to TRBJ2-1. CDR3 length: 16 amino acids. Per the germline V gene, CDR1 is SGHAT and CDR2 is FQDESV (reference sequence). This chain's CDR3 is CASSQRPLSSYNEQFF. Variable domain in full (rest from reference TRBV11-1 and TRBJ2-1): EAEVAQSPRYKITEKSQAVAFWCDPISGHATLYWYRQILGQGPELLVQFQDESVVDDSQLPKDRFSAERLKGVDSTLKIQPAELGDSAMYLCASSQRPLSSYNEQFFGPGTRLTVL.